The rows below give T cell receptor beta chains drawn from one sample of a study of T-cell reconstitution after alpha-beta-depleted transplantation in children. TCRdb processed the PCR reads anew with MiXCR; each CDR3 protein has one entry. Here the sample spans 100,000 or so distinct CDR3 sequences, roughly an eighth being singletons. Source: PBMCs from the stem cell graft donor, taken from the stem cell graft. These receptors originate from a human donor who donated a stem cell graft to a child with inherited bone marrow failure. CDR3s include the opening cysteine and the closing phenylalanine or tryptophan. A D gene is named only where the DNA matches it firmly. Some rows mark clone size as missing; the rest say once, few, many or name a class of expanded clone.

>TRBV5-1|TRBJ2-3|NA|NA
TGCGCCAGCAGCGGGGGGGCAGCCACAGATACGCAGTATTTT
CASSGGAATDTQYF
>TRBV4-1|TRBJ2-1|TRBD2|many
TGCGCCAGCAGCCAAGATCCCCCAGGACTAGCGGGAGCATCCTACAATGAGCAGTTCTTC
CASSQDPPGLAGASYNEQFF
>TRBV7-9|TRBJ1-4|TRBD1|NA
TGTGCCAGCAGCTATGGACAGGGGAAGCGAGAAAAACTGTTTTTT
CASSYGQGKREKLFF
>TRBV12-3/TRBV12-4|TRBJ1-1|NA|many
TGTGCCAGCAGCCAGGACAGCATGAACACTGAAGCTTTCTTT
CASSQDSMNTEAFF
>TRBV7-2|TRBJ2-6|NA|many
TGTGCCAGCAGCTCCTCTGGGGCCAACGTCCTGACTTTC
CASSSSGANVLTF
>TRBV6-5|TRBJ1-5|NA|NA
TGTGCCAGCGGCGACCAACAGCCCCAGCATTTT
CASGDQQPQHF
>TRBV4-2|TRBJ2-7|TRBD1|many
TGTGCCAGCAGCCAAGATTTTGGACAGGCGTACGAGCAGTACTTC
CASSQDFGQAYEQYF
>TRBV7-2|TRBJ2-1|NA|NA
TGTGCCAGCAGCTTAGTATGGGAGCTAGACAATGAGCAGTTCTTC
CASSLVWELDNEQFF
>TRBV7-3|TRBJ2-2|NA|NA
TGTGCCAGCAGCCGACACAAGACCGGGGAGCTGTTTTTT
CASSRHKTGELFF
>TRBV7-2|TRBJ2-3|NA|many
TGTGCCAGCAGCTTAGCAGGGAGGGGGGAGTATTTT
CASSLAGRGEYF
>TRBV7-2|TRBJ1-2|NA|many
TGTGCCAGCAGCTTAGCCCACGGAGGCTACACCTTC
CASSLAHGGYTF
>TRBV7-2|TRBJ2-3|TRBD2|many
TGTGCCAGCAGCCAACTAGCGACCACAGATACGCAGTATTTT
CASSQLATTDTQYF
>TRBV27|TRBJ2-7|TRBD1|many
TGTGCCAGCAGTTTTACCGGGACAGGCCTCATCTACTTC
CASSFTGTGLIYF
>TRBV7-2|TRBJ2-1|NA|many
TGTGCCAGCAGCTTACACCGGGACATGCATGAGCATTTCTTC
CASSLHRDMHEHFF
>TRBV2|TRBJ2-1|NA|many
TGTGCCAGCAGTGAAGGGAATAACAATGAGCAGTTCTTC
CASSEGNNNEQFF
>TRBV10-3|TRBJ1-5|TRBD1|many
TGTGCCAGCCAGGGGGCAAGCAATCAGCCCCAGCATTTT
CASQGASNQPQHF
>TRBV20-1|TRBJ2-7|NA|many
TGCAGTGCCCCGCAAGGCGGGCCCCTCTCCTACGAGCAGTACTTC
CSAPQGGPLSYEQYF
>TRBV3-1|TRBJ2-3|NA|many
TGTGCCAGCAGCCCTAAAGGGGGGGAAGATACGCAGTATTTT
CASSPKGGEDTQYF
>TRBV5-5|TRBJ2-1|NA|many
TGTGCCAGCAGCTTGATTTGGGGGAACAATGAGCAGTTCTTC
CASSLIWGNNEQFF
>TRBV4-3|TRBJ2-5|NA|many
TGCGCCAGCAGCCAAGATCAGGGCGGTGGGACCCAGTACTTC
CASSQDQGGGTQYF
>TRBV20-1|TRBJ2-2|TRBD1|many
TGCAGTGCTAGTAAGGACAGGGGGACTGTCGGGGAGCTGTTTTTT
CSASKDRGTVGELFF
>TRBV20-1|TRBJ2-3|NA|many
TGCAGTGCTAGAGATTGGCGGAAAACTAGCACAGATACGCAGTATTTT
CSARDWRKTSTDTQYF
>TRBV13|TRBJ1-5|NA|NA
TGTGCCAGCAGCCGGGGGGGGCAGTCCAATCAGCCCCAGCATTTT
CASSRGGQSNQPQHF
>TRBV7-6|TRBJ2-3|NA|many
TGTGCCAGCAGCTTAGGAGGACAGACCACAGATACGCAGTATTTT
CASSLGGQTTDTQYF
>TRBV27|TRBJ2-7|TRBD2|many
TGTGCCAGCAGTTCCCCGCGGAGCGGGGGATCCTACGAGCAGTACTTC
CASSSPRSGGSYEQYF
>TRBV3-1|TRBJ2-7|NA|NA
TGTGACAGCAGACCAGATTCCTACGAGCAGTACTTC
CDSRPDSYEQYF
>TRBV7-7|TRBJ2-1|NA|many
TGTGCCAGCAGCCCGGGGCTAGCCCATGAGCAGTTCTTC
CASSPGLAHEQFF
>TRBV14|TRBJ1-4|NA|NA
TGTGCCAGCAGCCTACAATCACGCGAAAAACTGTTTTTT
CASSLQSREKLFF
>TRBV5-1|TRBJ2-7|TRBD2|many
TGCGCCAGCAGCTTGGTACGGGAGGGCTACGAGCAGTACTTC
CASSLVREGYEQYF
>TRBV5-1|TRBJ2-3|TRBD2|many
TGCGCCAGCAGCTCCAGCGGGGCTAGCACAGATACGCAGTATTTT
CASSSSGASTDTQYF
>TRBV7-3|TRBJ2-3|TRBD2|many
TGTGCCAGCAGCCCGGGCGGGGGGCCGGGCACAGATACGCAGTATTTT
CASSPGGGPGTDTQYF
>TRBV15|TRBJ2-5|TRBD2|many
TGTGCCACCAGCAGGCCCGGACTAGCGGGGGAAGAGACCCAGTACTTC
CATSRPGLAGEETQYF
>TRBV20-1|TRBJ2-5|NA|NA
TGCAGTGCTAGTTCGTGGGAACTGGGGGAGACCCAGTACTTC
CSASSWELGETQYF
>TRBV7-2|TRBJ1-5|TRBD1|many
TGTGCCAGCAGCGGACAGGGGAGAGATCAGCCCCAGCATTTT
CASSGQGRDQPQHF
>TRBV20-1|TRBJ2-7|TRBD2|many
TGCAGTGCCGCTAGCGGGTTGAATTCCTACGAGCAGTACTTC
CSAASGLNSYEQYF
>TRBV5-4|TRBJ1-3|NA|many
TGTGCCAGCAGCTATGACAGCTCTGGAAACACCATATATTTT
CASSYDSSGNTIYF
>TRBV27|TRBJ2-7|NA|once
TGTGCCAGCAGTTTATTGGTGGCAGGGGCGCACTCCTACGAGCAGTACTTC
CASSLLVAGAHSYEQYF
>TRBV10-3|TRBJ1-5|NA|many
TGTGCCTCCGGGGTATTTAATCAGCCCCAGCATTTT
CASGVFNQPQHF
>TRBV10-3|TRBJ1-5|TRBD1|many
TGTGCCATCAGTGAGGTGGGACAGGGGACTAATCAGCCCCAGCATTTT
CAISEVGQGTNQPQHF
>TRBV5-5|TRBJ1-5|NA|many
TGTGCCAGCAGCCCCCTGGTGGGGTTAATCGGGCCCCAGCATTTT
CASSPLVGLIGPQHF
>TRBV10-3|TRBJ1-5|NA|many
TGTGCCATCAGTGAAGGCAGGTCGACGTCGGGTAGCAATCAGCCCCAGCATTTT
CAISEGRSTSGSNQPQHF
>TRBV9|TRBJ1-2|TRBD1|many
TGTGCCAGCAGCGCCCTGACAGGGGGCTTCCCCTACACCTTC
CASSALTGGFPYTF